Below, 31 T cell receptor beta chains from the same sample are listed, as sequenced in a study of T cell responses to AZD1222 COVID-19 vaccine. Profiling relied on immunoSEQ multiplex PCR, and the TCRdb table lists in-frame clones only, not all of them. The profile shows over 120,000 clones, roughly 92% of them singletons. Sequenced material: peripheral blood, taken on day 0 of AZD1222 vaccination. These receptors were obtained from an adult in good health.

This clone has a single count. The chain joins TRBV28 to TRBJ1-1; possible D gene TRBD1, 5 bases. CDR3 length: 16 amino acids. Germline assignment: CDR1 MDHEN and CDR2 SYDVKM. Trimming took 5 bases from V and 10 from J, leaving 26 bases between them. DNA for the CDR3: TGTGCCAGCAGTCTACATGTCCAGGGTGGGGGGGTACGAGCTTTCTTT. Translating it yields CASSLHVQGGGVRAFF.

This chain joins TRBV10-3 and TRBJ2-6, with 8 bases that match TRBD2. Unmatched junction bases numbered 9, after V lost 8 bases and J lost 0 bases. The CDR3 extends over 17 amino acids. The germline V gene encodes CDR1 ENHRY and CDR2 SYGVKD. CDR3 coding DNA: TGTGCCATCCGGGGGGGGGCTGAGAGCTCTGGGGCCAACGTCCTGACTTTC. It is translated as CAIRGGAESSGANVLTF.

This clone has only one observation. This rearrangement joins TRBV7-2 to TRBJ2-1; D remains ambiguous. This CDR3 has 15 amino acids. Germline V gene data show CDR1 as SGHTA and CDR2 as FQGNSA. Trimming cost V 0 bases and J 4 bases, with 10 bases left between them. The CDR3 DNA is TGTGCCAGCAGCTTAGCGACTGGGATTTACAATGAGCAGTTCTTC. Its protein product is CASSLATGIYNEQFF.

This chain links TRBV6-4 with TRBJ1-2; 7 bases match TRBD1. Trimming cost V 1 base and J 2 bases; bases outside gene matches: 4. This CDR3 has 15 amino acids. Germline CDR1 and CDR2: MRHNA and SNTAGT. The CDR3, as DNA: TGTGCCAGCAGTGACTGGACGGGACAGAACTATGGCTACACCTTC. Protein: CASSDWTGQNYGYTF.

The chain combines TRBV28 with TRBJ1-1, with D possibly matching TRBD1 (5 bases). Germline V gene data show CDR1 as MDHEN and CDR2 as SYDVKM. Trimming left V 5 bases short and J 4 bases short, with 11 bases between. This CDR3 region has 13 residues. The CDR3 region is CASSDPGGTEAFF. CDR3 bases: TGTGCCAGCAGTGATCCCGGGGGCACTGAAGCTTTCTTT. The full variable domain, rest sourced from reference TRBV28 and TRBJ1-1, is DVKVTQSSRYLVKRTGEKVFLECVQDMDHENMFWYRQDPGLGLRLIYFSYDVKMKEKGDIPEGYSVSREKKERFSLILESASTNQTSMYLCASSDPGGTEAFFGQGTRLTVV.

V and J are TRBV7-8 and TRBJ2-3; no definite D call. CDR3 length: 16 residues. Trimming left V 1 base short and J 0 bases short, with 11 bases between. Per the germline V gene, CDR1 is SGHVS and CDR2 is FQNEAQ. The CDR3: CASSLGHLISTDTQYF. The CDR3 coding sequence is TGTGCCAGCAGCTTAGGACATTTAATTAGCACAGATACGCAGTATTTT.

Written as DNA, the CDR3 is TGTGCCATCAGTGAGCCCCAGTTACGCGGAAACACCATATATTTT. Encoded protein: CAISEPQLRGNTIYF. V and J are TRBV10-3 and TRBJ1-3; D is ambiguous. Germline values: CDR1 ENHRY, CDR2 SYGVKD. The V gene lost 2 bases and the J gene lost 4 bases, with 12 bases spanning the gap. The CDR3 sequence is 15 residues long.

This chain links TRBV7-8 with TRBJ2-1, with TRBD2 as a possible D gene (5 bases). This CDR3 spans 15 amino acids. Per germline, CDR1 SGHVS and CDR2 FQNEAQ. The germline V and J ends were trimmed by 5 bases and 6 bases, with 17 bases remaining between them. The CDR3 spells CASSPAGLSRNEQFF. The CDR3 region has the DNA TGTGCCAGCAGCCCAGCTGGACTCAGCCGCAATGAGCAGTTCTTC.

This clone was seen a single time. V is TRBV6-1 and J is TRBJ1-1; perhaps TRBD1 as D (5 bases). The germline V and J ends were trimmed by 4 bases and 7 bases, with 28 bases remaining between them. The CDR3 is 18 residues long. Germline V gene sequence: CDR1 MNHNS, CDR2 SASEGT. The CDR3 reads CASSARPHPGSTGIEAFF. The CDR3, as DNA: TGTGCCAGCAGTGCCAGACCCCACCCAGGGTCGACGGGCATTGAAGCTTTCTTT.

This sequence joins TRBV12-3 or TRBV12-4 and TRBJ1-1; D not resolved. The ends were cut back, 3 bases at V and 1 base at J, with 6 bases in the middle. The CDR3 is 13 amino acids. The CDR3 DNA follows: TGTGCCAGCAGTTTGTGGCCGAACACTGAAGCTTTCTTT. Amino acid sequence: CASSLWPNTEAFF.

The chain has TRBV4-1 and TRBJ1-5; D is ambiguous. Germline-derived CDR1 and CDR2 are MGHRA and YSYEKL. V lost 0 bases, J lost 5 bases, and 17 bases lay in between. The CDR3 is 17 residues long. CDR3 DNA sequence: TGCGCCAGCAGCCAAGAAGGATCCGCGGAAGGGTATCAGCCCCAGCATTTT. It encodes CASSQEGSAEGYQPQHF.

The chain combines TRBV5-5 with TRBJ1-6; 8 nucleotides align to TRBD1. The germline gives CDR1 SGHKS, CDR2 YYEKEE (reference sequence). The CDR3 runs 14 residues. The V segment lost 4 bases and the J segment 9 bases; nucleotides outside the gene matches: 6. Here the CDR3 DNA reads TGTGCCAGCAGCGTGGACAGGGTCGGTTCACCCCTCCACTTT. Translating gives CASSVDRVGSPLHF.

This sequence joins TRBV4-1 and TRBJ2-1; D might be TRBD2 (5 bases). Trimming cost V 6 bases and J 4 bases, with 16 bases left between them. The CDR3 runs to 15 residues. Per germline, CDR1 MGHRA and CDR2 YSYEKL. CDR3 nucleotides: TGCGCCAGCAGTAAGCTAGCTCTACAGTACAATGAGCAGTTCTTC. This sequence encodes CASSKLALQYNEQFF.

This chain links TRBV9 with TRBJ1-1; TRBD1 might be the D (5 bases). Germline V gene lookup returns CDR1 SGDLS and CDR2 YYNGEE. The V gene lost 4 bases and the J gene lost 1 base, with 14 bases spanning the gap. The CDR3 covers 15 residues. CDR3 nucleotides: TGTGCCAGCAGCCTGAGTGGACAAACGAACACTGAAGCTTTCTTT. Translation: CASSLSGQTNTEAFF. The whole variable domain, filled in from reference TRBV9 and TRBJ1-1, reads DSGVTQTPKHLITATGQRVTLRCSPRSGDLSVYWYQQSLDQGLQFLIQYYNGEERAKGNILERFSAQQFPDLHSELNLSSLELGDSALYFCASSLSGQTNTEAFFGQGTRLTVV.

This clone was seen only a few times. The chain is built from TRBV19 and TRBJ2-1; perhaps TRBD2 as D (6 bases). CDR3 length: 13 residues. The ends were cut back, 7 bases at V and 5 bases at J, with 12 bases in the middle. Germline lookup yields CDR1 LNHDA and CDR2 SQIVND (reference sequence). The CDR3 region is CASNRETHNEQFF. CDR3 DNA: TGTGCCAGTAACCGGGAGACCCACAATGAGCAGTTCTTC.

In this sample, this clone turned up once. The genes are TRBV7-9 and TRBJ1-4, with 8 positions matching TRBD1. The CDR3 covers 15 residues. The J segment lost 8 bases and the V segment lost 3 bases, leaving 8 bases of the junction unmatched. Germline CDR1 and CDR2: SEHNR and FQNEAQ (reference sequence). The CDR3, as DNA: TGTGCCAGCAGCTTTGCAGGGGGCGCATTGGAAAAACTGTTTTTT. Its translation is CASSFAGGALEKLFF. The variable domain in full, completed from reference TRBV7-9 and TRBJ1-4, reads DTGVSQNPRHKITKRGQNVTFRCDPISEHNRLYWYRQTLGQGPEFLTYFQNEAQLEKSRLLSDRFSAERPKGSFSTLEIQRTEQGDSAMYLCASSFAGGALEKLFFGSGTQLSVL.

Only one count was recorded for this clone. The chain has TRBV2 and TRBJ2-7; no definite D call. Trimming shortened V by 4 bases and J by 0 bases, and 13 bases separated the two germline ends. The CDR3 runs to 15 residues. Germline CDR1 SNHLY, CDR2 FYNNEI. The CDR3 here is CASSVTQISSYEQYF. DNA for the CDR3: TGTGCCAGCAGTGTTACACAGATAAGCTCCTACGAGCAGTACTTC.

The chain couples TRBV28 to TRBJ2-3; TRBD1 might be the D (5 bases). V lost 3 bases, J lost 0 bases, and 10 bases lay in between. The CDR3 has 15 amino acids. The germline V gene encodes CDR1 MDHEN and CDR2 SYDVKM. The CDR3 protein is CASSFGGHSTDTQYF. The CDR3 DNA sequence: TGTGCCAGCAGTTTCGGCGGACACAGCACAGATACGCAGTATTTT.

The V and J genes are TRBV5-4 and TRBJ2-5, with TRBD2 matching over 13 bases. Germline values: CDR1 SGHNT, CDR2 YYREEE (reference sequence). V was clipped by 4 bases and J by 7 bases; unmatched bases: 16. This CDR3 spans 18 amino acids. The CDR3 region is CASSLGLAGSRPARTQYF. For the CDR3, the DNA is TGTGCCAGCAGCCTGGGACTAGCGGGGAGCCGTCCGGCGAGGACCCAGTACTTC.

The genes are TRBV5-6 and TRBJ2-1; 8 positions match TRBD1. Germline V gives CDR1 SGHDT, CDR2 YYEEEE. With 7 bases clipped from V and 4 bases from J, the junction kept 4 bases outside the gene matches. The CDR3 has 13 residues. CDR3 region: CASGRQGYNEQFF. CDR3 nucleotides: TGTGCCAGCGGAAGACAGGGGTACAATGAGCAGTTCTTC.

The DNA of the CDR3 is TGCGCCAGCAGGGCAGGGAACACTGAAGCTTTCTTT. Its translation is CASRAGNTEAFF. The rearrangement joins TRBV5-1 to TRBJ1-1; D is uncertain. CDR1 is SGHRS, CDR2 YFSETQ, per germline. V lost 5 bases and J 1 base, leaving 6 bases between the germline ends. There are 12 residues in the CDR3.

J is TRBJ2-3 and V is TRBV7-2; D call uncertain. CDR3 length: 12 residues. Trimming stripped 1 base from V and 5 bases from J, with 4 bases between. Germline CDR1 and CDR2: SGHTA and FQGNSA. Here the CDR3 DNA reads TGTGCCAGCAGCTTAGGGAGAGATACGCAGTATTTT. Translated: CASSLGRDTQYF.

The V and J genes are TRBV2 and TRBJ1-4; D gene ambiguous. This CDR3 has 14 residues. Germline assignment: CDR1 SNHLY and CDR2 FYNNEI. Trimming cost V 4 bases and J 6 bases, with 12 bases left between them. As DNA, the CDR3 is TGTGCCAGCAGTGGGGCTGTACGAGATGAAAAACTGTTTTTT. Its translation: CASSGAVRDEKLFF. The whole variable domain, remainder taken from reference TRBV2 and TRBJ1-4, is EPEVTQTPSHQVTQMGQEVILRCVPISNHLYFYWYRQILGQKVEFLVSFYNNEISEKSEIFDDQFSVERPDGSNFTLKIRSTKLEDSAMYFCASSGAVRDEKLFFGSGTQLSVL.

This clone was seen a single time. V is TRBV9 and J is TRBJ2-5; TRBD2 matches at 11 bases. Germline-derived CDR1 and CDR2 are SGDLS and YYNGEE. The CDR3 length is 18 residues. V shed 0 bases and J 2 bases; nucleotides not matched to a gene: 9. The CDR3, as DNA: TGTGCCAGCAGCGTAGCTACGGGGGTAGCGGGAGGGCAAGAGACCCAGTACTTC. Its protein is CASSVATGVAGGQETQYF.

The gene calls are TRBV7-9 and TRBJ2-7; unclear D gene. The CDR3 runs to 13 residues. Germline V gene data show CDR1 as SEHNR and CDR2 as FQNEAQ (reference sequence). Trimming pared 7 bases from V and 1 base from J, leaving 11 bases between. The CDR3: CASTNTLSYEQYF. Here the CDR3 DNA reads TGTGCCAGCACCAATACCCTATCCTACGAGCAGTACTTC.

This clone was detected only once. The CDR3 loop is CASSRTGTEVYEQYF. The CDR3 DNA follows: TGCGCCAGCAGCCGGACCGGGACTGAAGTTTACGAGCAGTACTTC. V is TRBV5-1 and J is TRBJ2-7; D is possibly TRBD2 (6 bases). In germline, CDR1 is SGHRS, CDR2 YFSETQ. Trimming removed 4 bases at V and 4 bases at J, with 18 bases between. The CDR3 is 15 amino acids.

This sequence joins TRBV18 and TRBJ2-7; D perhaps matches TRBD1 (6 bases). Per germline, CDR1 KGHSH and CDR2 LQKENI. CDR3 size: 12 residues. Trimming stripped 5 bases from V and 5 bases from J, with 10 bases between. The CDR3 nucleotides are TGTGCCAGCTCAGAGACAGGTAACGAGCAGTACTTC. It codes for CASSETGNEQYF.

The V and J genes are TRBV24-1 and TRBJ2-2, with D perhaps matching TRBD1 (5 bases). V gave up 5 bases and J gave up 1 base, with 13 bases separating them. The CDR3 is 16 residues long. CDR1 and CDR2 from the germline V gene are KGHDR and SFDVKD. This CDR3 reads CATSVGQAKNTGELFF. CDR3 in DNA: TGTGCCACCAGTGTGGGGCAGGCGAAGAACACCGGGGAGCTGTTTTTT.

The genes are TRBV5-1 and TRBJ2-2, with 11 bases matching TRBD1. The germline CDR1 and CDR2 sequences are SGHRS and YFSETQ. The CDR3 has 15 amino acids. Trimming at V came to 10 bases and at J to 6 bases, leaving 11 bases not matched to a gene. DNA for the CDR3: TGCGCCTCGACTCCGGGACAGGGGGAGTCCGGGGAGCTGTTTTTT. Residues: CASTPGQGESGELFF.

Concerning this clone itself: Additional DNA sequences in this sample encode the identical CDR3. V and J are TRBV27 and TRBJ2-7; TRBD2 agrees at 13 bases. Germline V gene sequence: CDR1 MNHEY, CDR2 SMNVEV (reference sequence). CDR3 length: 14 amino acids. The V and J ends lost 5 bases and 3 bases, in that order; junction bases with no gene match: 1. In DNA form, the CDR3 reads TGTGCCAGCAGTAGGACTAGCGGGGGCTACGAGCAGTACTTC. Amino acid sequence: CASSRTSGGYEQYF.

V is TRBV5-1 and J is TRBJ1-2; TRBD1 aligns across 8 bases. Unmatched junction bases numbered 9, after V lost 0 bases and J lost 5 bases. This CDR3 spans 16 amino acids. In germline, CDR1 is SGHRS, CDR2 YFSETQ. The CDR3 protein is CASSLGYVRTGYGYTF. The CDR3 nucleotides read TGCGCCAGCAGCTTGGGATACGTTAGGACAGGGTATGGCTACACCTTC.